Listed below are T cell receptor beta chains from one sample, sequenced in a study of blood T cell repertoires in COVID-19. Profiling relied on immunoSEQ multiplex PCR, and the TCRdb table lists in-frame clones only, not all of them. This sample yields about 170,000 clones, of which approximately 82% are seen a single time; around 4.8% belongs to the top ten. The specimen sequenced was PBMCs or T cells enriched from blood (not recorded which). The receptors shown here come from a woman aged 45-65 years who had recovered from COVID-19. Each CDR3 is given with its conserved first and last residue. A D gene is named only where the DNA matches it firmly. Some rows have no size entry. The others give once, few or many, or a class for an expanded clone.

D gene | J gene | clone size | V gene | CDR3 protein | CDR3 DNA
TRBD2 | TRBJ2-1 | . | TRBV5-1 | CASSLEGIAGRRGGDNEQFF | TGCGCCAGCAGCTTGGAGGGAATAGCGGGAAGGAGAGGAGGGGACAATGAGCAGTTCTTC
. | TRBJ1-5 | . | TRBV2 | CASRRTQNDQPQHF | TGTGCCAGCAGGAGGACACAGAACGATCAGCCCCAGCATTTT
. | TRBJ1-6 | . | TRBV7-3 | CASSLKGGFGSPLHF | TGTGCCAGCAGCTTGAAGGGAGGGTTTGGTTCACCCCTCCACTTT
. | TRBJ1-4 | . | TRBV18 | CASSHDTSSEKLFF | TGTGCCAGCTCCCATGACACATCGAGCGAAAAACTGTTTTTT
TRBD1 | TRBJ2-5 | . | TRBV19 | CASSPQGARETQYF | TGTGCCAGTAGTCCTCAGGGGGCGCGTGAGACCCAGTACTTC
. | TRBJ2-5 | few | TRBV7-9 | CASSLAAGETQYF | TGTGCCAGCAGCTTAGCGGCAGGGGAGACCCAGTACTTC
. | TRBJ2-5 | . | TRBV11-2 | CASSWGPGETQYF | TGTGCCAGCAGCTGGGGGCCAGGGGAGACCCAGTACTTC
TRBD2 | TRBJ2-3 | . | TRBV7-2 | CASSSWLTSGDYAQYF | TGTGCCAGCAGCTCCTGGTTAACTAGCGGGGACTACGCGCAGTATTTT
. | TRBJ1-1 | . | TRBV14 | CASSQDWGGATEAFF | TGTGCCAGCAGCCAAGATTGGGGGGGGGCCACTGAAGCTTTCTTT
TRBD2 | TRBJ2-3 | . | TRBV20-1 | CSAAGGTQYF | TGCAGTGCTGCGGGGGGTACGCAGTATTTT